Listed here are 16 T cell receptor beta chains from one sample, sequenced in a study of beta chain features in type 1 diabetes. These TCRs' antigens remain unknown. Findings and caveats of the study: Shortening that was moderate but significant affected the TCRB CDR3s of Type 1 diabetes patients in all four CD4+ subsets.

Expressed TCRB transcripts got sequenced, as all isolated RNA was reverse transcribed. Only in-frame clones appear in the TCRdb table, and some are missing; sequencing was by immunoSEQ multiplex PCR. Of some 120,000 clones listed, roughly a sixth are singletons. Sequenced sample: central memory CD4+ T cells from blood. These receptors all stem from a man aged 18 to 29 with type 1 diabetes.

This clone has just a few counts. The CDR3 reads CASSFSPGFEQFF. DNA for the CDR3: TGTGCCAGCAGTTTTTCCCCGGGTTTTGAGCAGTTCTTC. The rearrangement joins TRBV28 to TRBJ2-1, with no clear D. The germline V gene encodes CDR1 MDHEN and CDR2 SYDVKM. The CDR3 is 13 residues long. Trimming shortened V by 3 bases and J by 9 bases, and 12 bases separated the two germline ends.

The genes are TRBV27 and TRBJ2-5, with a weak D call TRBD2 (5 bases). CDR1 and CDR2 from the germline V gene are MNHEY and SMNVEV (reference sequence). V shed 0 bases and J shed 7 bases, with 12 bases lying between them. CDR3 length: 14 amino acids. CDR3 nucleotide sequence: TGTGCCAGCAGTTTATCGAAAGGAGGAGGGACCCAGTACTTC. This encodes CASSLSKGGGTQYF.

This clone has a count of ten or more. V gene TRBV30 combines with J gene TRBJ1-2, with D possibly being TRBD1 (5 bases). This CDR3 region has 15 residues. Germline V lookup: CDR1 GTSNPN, CDR2 SVGIG (reference sequence). V lost 3 bases, J lost 3 bases, and 17 bases lay in between. The CDR3 DNA is TGTGCCTGGAGATGGACGGGACCTGGGGACTATGGCTACACCTTC. Its protein product is CAWRWTGPGDYGYTF.

There are a few counts of this clone. Sequence at one end of the junction differs from germline and may be a read error. The V call is TRBV7-2, the J call TRBJ2-5; 9 bases fit TRBD2. This CDR3 is built from 14 residues. Looked up from germline, CDR1 is SGHTA and CDR2 is FQGNSA. The CDR3 DNA is TGTGCCAGCAGCCTAGCGGGGTACCAAGAGACCCAGTACTTC. Its protein is CASSLAGYQETQYF. Together with reference TRBV7-2 and TRBJ2-5, the CDR3 gives the full variable domain: GAGVSQSPSNKVTEKGKDVELRCDPISGHTALYWYRQSLGQGLEFLIYFQGNSAPDKSGLPSDRFSAERTGGSVSTLTIQRTQQEDSAVYLCASSLAGYQETQYFGPGTRLLVL.

This clone was observed a few times. The V call is TRBV7-9, the J call TRBJ2-5, with 8 bases matching TRBD2. The V and J ends lost 6 bases and 2 bases, in that order; junction bases with no gene match: 8. Germline CDR1 SEHNR, CDR2 FQNEAQ (reference sequence). CDR3 length: 15 residues. The DNA of the CDR3 is TGTGCCAGCAGTTACAGCGGGAGTCCACAAGAGACCCAGTACTTC. It specifies CASSYSGSPQETQYF.

The chain recombines TRBV7-9 with TRBJ1-4; 7 bases agree with TRBD1. V shed 5 bases, J shed 11 bases, and the junction held 5 bases outside the gene matches. Germline assignment: CDR1 SEHNR and CDR2 FQNEAQ (reference sequence). The CDR3 has 12 amino acids. The DNA of the CDR3 is TGTGCCAGCAGCACGGGACAGCGGAAACTGTTTTTT. Translation: CASSTGQRKLFF.

This chain links TRBV4-3 with TRBJ2-3; 8 nucleotides align to TRBD2. Germline lookup yields CDR1 LGHNA and CDR2 YSLEER. The V segment lost 3 bases and the J segment 0 bases; nucleotides outside the gene matches: 8. The CDR3 runs to 17 residues. The CDR3 DNA sequence: TGCGCCAGCAGCCAGGCTCCGCGGGGGGAAAGCACAGATACGCAGTATTTT. It yields the protein CASSQAPRGESTDTQYF.

The chain couples TRBV19 to TRBJ2-6, with D possibly TRBD1 on 6 matching bases. Germline loops: CDR1 LNHDA, CDR2 SQIVND (reference sequence). V lost 5 bases and J lost 6, with 14 bases in between. The CDR3 extends over 15 amino acids. CDR3: CASSLQGVEANVLTF. The CDR3, as DNA: TGTGCCAGTAGTCTACAGGGAGTGGAGGCCAACGTCCTGACTTTC.

This chain joins TRBV2 and TRBJ2-1, with TRBD2 matching over 7 bases. The CDR3 extends over 16 amino acids. V was pared by 4 bases and J by 0 bases, with 6 bases of the junction left unmatched. CDR1 is SNHLY and CDR2 is FYNNEI in the germline V gene. CDR3 residues: CASSVIQRGSYNEQFF. Here the CDR3 DNA reads TGTGCCAGCAGTGTCATCCAGCGGGGCTCCTACAATGAGCAGTTCTTC. The full variable domain, completed using reference TRBV2 and TRBJ2-1, is EPEVTQTPSHQVTQMGQEVILRCVPISNHLYFYWYRQILGQKVEFLVSFYNNEISEKSEIFDDQFSVERPDGSNFTLKIRSTKLEDSAMYFCASSVIQRGSYNEQFFGPGTRLTVL.

V and J are TRBV18 and TRBJ2-3, with D uncertain. Germline V CDR1 and CDR2: KGHSH, LQKENI. V shed 3 bases and J shed 3 bases, with 10 bases lying between them. This CDR3 is 14 amino acids long. CDR3 in amino acids: CASSPLTDTDTQYF. The CDR3 nucleotides are TGTGCCAGCTCACCGCTTACAGATACAGATACGCAGTATTTT. Based on the CDR3 plus reference TRBV18 and TRBJ2-3, the full variable domain is NAGVMQNPRHLVRRRGQEARLRCSPMKGHSHVYWYRQLPEEGLKFMVYLQKENIIDESGMPKERFSAEFPKEGPSILRIQQVVRGDSAAYFCASSPLTDTDTQYFGPGTRLTVL.

The V call is TRBV29-1, the J call TRBJ1-1, with a possible D match to TRBD1 (5 bases). The CDR3 has 13 amino acids. From germline, CDR1 is SQVTM and CDR2 ANQGSEA. The germline V and J ends were trimmed by 6 bases and 1 base, with 12 bases remaining between them. CDR3: CSVRTLENTEAFF. CDR3 in DNA: TGCAGCGTCCGGACACTTGAGAACACTGAAGCTTTCTTT.

This clone was detected only a few times. The V and J genes are TRBV5-8 and TRBJ1-6; 7 nucleotides align to TRBD1. V dropped 4 bases and J dropped 2; count of bases not matched to a gene: 3. There are 15 residues in the CDR3. The V gene's germline CDR1 is SGHTS and CDR2 YDEGEE. The CDR3 sequence is CASSAGQTYNSPLHF. The CDR3 region has the DNA TGTGCCAGCAGCGCGGGACAGACCTATAATTCACCCCTCCACTTT.

This clone was seen more than once but under ten times. The chain carries TRBV21-1 and TRBJ1-2; TRBD1 reflects the table's D call only, with no check against the DNA. TRBV21-1 is labeled a pseudogene. CDR3 length equals 14 residues. This chain's CDR3 is CASSRFRYNYGYTF. CDR3 in DNA: TGTGCCAGCAGCAGGTTCAGGTATAACTATGGCTACACCTTC.

V and J are TRBV5-1 and TRBJ2-1; 8 bases fit TRBD2. Germline lookup yields CDR1 SGHRS and CDR2 YFSETQ. The CDR3 totals 15 residues. With 7 bases clipped from V and 2 bases from J, the junction kept 8 bases outside the gene matches. The CDR3 region has the DNA TGCGCCAGCGGTATTGCGGGAGGTCCCTACAATGAGCAGTTCTTC. Its protein product is CASGIAGGPYNEQFF.

CDR3 sequence: CAISEYGQSFEAFF. The CDR3 DNA sequence: TGTGCCATCAGTGAGTATGGACAGTCCTTTGAAGCTTTCTTT. The chain combines TRBV10-3 with TRBJ1-1; possible D gene TRBD1, 6 bases. The germline gives CDR1 ENHRY, CDR2 SYGVKD. The V end lost 1 base, the J end lost 7 bases, and 13 bases lay between the germline ends. The CDR3 contains 14 residues.

This clone appeared a few times. This chain connects TRBV29-1 to TRBJ2-1, with 7 bases aligning to TRBD1. V lost 7 bases, J lost 8 bases, and 8 bases stayed unmatched. Germline V gene lookup returns CDR1 SQVTM and CDR2 ANQGSEA. The CDR3 is 12 residues long. CDR3 coding DNA: TGCAGCGCTAACTTACAGGGGTATGAGCAGTTCTTC. Its translation: CSANLQGYEQFF.